This TCR beta chain was found in a study of blood T cell repertoires in COVID-19. Study-wide context: Samples came from the United States, Italy and Spain, spanning acute and convalescent COVID-19.

Sequenced by immunoSEQ multiplex PCR; TCRdb stores in-frame clones only, minus some. The sample lists about 110,000 clones; roughly nine tenths were seen once. CDR3 size: 13 residues. Germline CDR1 SGDLS, CDR2 YYNGEE. With 6 bases removed from V and 6 bases from J, the gap between germline ends came to 15 bases. The chain has TRBV9 and TRBJ1-1; D is possibly TRBD1 (6 bases). Sequencing was carried out using peripheral blood. The sequence derives from a man in his forties with acute or convalescent COVID-19. The CDR3 bases are TGTGCCAGCACCCACAGGGAAGGTGCTGAAGCTTTCTTT. Protein product: CASTHREGAEAFF.